A selection of T cell receptor beta chains follows, all from one sample in a study of draining lymph node invasion in breast cancer. A single record per CDR3 protein comes from TCRdb applying MiXCR to the bulk RNA-seq reads. The sample shows about 3,500 distinct CDR3 sequences, roughly four fifths of them seen only once. The material sequenced was sorted memory CD4+ effector T cells from a lymph node. Every receptor here comes from a female donor with luminal breast cancer. Both conserved end residues are part of each CDR3. The order of the fields is clone size, D gene, J gene, V gene, CDR3 protein, CDR3 DNA. The D gene is left open where the match is weak. A clone size is listed for some rows: how often the clone was seen (once, few, many), or a class if it is expanded.

abundance: NA
d_gene: NA
j_gene: TRBJ1-3
v_gene: TRBV11-3
CDR3aa: CASSFGLRPGNTIYF
CDR3nt: TGTGCCAGCAGCTTCGGCCTGCGGCCTGGAAACACCATATATTTT

abundance: NA
d_gene: NA
j_gene: TRBJ2-3
v_gene: TRBV13
CDR3aa: CATAMGGGSDTQYF
CDR3nt: TGTGCCACCGCCATGGGGGGAGGATCGGATACGCAGTATTTT

abundance: NA
d_gene: NA
j_gene: TRBJ1-1
v_gene: TRBV20-1
CDR3aa: CSAADRTRGTEAFF
CDR3nt: TGCAGTGCTGCCGATCGGACGAGGGGCACTGAAGCTTTCTTT

abundance: NA
d_gene: NA
j_gene: TRBJ1-1
v_gene: TRBV6-1
CDR3aa: CASSDLTGGAFF
CDR3nt: TGTGCCAGCAGTGATTTAACAGGAGGAGCTTTCTTT

abundance: NA
d_gene: TRBD1
j_gene: TRBJ1-2
v_gene: TRBV5-1
CDR3aa: CASSLDRGDTYGYTF
CDR3nt: TGCGCCAGCAGCTTGGACAGGGGCGACACCTATGGCTACACCTTC

abundance: NA
d_gene: NA
j_gene: TRBJ2-1
v_gene: TRBV5-5
CDR3aa: CASSFQGRVNEQFF
CDR3nt: TGTGCCAGCAGCTTTCAGGGGCGGGTCAATGAGCAGTTCTTC

abundance: once
d_gene: TRBD2
j_gene: TRBJ2-3
v_gene: TRBV12-3/TRBV12-4
CDR3aa: CASSPPAGGRLTQYF
CDR3nt: TGTGCCAGCAGCCCCCCGGCGGGGGGACGCCTTACGCAGTATTTT

abundance: NA
d_gene: NA
j_gene: TRBJ1-5
v_gene: TRBV19
CDR3aa: CASSPWTNQPQHF
CDR3nt: TGTGCCAGTAGTCCTTGGACCAATCAGCCCCAGCATTTT

abundance: few
d_gene: NA
j_gene: TRBJ1-1
v_gene: TRBV12-3/TRBV12-4
CDR3aa: CASSFRVGTEAFF
CDR3nt: TGTGCCAGCAGTTTCCGTGTGGGCACTGAAGCTTTCTTT

abundance: once
d_gene: NA
j_gene: TRBJ1-5
v_gene: TRBV5-6
CDR3aa: CASSLRRAGSPHF
CDR3nt: TGTGCCAGCAGCTTGCGGAGGGCCGGGTCCCCGCATTTT

abundance: once
d_gene: NA
j_gene: TRBJ2-5
v_gene: TRBV7-2
CDR3aa: CASSPRTQETQYF
CDR3nt: TGTGCCAGCAGCCCTAGAACGCAAGAGACCCAGTACTTC

abundance: NA
d_gene: NA
j_gene: TRBJ1-6
v_gene: TRBV20-1
CDR3aa: CSAPDRVKGLDSPLHF
CDR3nt: TGCAGTGCCCCTGACAGAGTGAAGGGTTTGGACTCACCCCTCCACTTT

abundance: NA
d_gene: TRBD1
j_gene: TRBJ2-2
v_gene: TRBV5-4
CDR3aa: CASSRAGQGDAGELFF
CDR3nt: TGTGCCAGCAGCCGGGCCGGACAGGGAGATGCCGGGGAGCTGTTTTTT

abundance: NA
d_gene: TRBD2
j_gene: TRBJ2-1
v_gene: TRBV9
CDR3aa: CASSVEGGRGHNKQFF
CDR3nt: TGTGCCAGCAGCGTAGAAGGCGGGAGGGGCCACAATAAGCAGTTCTTC

abundance: NA
d_gene: NA
j_gene: TRBJ2-2
v_gene: TRBV6-1
CDR3aa: CASSEEGPHTGELFF
CDR3nt: TGTGCCAGCAGTGAAGAAGGGCCTCACACCGGGGAGCTGTTTTTT